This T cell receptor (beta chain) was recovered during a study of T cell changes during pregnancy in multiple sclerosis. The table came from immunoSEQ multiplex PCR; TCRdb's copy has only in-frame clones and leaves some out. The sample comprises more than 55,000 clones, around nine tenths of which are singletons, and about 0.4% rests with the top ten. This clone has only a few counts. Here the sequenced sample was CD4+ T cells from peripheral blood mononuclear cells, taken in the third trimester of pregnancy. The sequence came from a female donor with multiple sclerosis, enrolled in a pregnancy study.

The CDR3 loop reads CASSSSRVNGYTF. In nucleotides, the CDR3 is TGTGCCAGCAGCTCCTCCAGGGTCAATGGCTACACCTTC. J is TRBJ1-2 and V is TRBV9; D might be TRBD1 (5 bases). Trimming cost V 4 bases and J 6 bases, with 13 bases left between them. The germline V gene has CDR1 SGDLS and CDR2 YYNGEE. The CDR3 is 13 amino acids. Full variable domain (rest looked up from reference TRBV9 and TRBJ1-2): DSGVTQTPKHLITATGQRVTLRCSPRSGDLSVYWYQQSLDQGLQFLIQYYNGEERAKGNILERFSAQQFPDLHSELNLSSLELGDSALYFCASSSSRVNGYTFGSGTRLTVV.